These 5 T cell receptor beta chains came from one sample sequenced in a study of T-cell memory formation after mild COVID-19. TCRdb re-called the 5' RACE reads with MiXCR, one entry per CDR3 protein. The sample consists of fewer than 500,000 distinct CDR3 sequences, about 23% of them appearing once. Specimen: PBMCs or a T cell subset sorted from them (not recorded which). These receptor sequences come from an adult woman who had mild COVID-19 (a few samples of this study predate the infection). Cell type and time point are not known.

The chain is built from TRBV29-1 and TRBJ2-5, with 11 bases aligning to TRBD1. This CDR3 has 14 amino acids. Germline CDR1 reads SQVTM; CDR2 reads ANQGSEA. After removal of 4 bases from V and 5 bases from J, the junction contained 6 bases not matched to a gene. This CDR3 reads CSVAAGQGGETQYF. CDR3 nucleotide sequence: TGCAGCGTTGCAGCGGGACAGGGGGGCGAGACCCAGTACTTC.

The chain joins TRBV12-3 or TRBV12-4 to TRBJ2-3, with 8 bases lining up with TRBD2. There are 15 residues in the CDR3. Trimming cost V 3 bases and J 3 bases; bases outside gene matches: 5. CDR3 in amino acids: CASSFERGLTDTQYF. CDR3 bases: TGTGCCAGCAGTTTCGAGCGGGGGCTTACAGATACGCAGTATTTT.

In this sample, this clonotype turned up a few times. The V and J genes are TRBV7-3 and TRBJ2-5, with D perhaps being TRBD1 or TRBD2 (5 bases each). Trimming cost V 6 bases and J 1 base, with 12 bases left between them. Per germline, CDR1 SGHTA and CDR2 FQGTGA. The CDR3 has 14 amino acids. This CDR3 reads CASSSGPVQETQYF. CDR3 bases: TGTGCCAGCAGTTCGGGACCGGTCCAAGAGACCCAGTACTTC.

This rearrangement joins TRBV12-3 or TRBV12-4 to TRBJ2-7; 9 bases match TRBD2. The V gene end was trimmed by 5 bases and the J gene end by 5 bases; junction bases not matched to a gene: 10. The CDR3 has 15 residues. CDR3 region: CASSTLAGVGDEQYF. The CDR3 nucleotides read TGTGCCAGCAGTACGTTAGCGGGAGTAGGGGACGAGCAGTACTTC.

This chain links TRBV20-1 with TRBJ2-3; 7 bases line up with TRBD2. The J segment lost 5 bases and the V segment lost 6 bases, leaving 8 bases of the junction unmatched. Germline V lookup: CDR1 DFQATT, CDR2 SNEGSKA (reference sequence). The CDR3 has 13 amino acids. The CDR3: CSAPRGDRDTQYF. CDR3 coding DNA: TGCAGTGCCCCCCGGGGGGATCGAGATACGCAGTATTTT.